This T cell receptor beta chain was obtained from a study of T-cell reconstitution after alpha-beta-depleted transplantation in children. Findings of the study overall: Counts and diversity of T cells one year after transplant came mostly from newly produced T cells. Several hundred rapidly expanded clones from non-depleted graft cells reportedly supplied alpha-beta T cells about two months post-transplant. Surviving recipient T cells and thymic progenitors underlay high day-60 TCRbeta diversity in some patients.

Germline CDR1 and CDR2: SGDLS and YYNGEE. The CDR3 has 19 residues. V was trimmed by 4 bases and J by 4 bases, leaving 26 bases between them. A remark on this clonotype: As yet, its antigen is unknown.

The TCRbeta library was prepared with unique molecular identifiers. TCRdb called the PCR reads again in MiXCR, with one record for every CDR3 protein. The sample contains a few hundred thousand distinct CDR3 sequences, 10% to 15% of which appear only once. The origin of this receptor is a male patient between 5 and 17 years old who had a stem cell transplant for acute myeloid leukemia, so the T cells may come from the graft donor. V usage is TRBV9 and J usage is TRBJ2-2; D assignment may be TRBD1 or TRBD2 (5 bases each). The sequenced sample was PBMCs, mostly from graft donor cells, obtained 360 days after TCRalphabeta/CD19-depleted stem cell transplant. CDR3 residues: CASSTELVSRWDPTGELFF. In DNA form, the CDR3 reads TGTGCCAGCAGCACCGAACTAGTGTCGCGATGGGACCCCACCGGGGAGCTGTTTTTT. The whole variable domain, remainder taken from reference TRBV9 and TRBJ2-2, is DSGVTQTPKHLITATGQRVTLRCSPRSGDLSVYWYQQSLDQGLQFLIQYYNGEERAKGNILERFSAQQFPDLHSELNLSSLELGDSALYFCASSTELVSRWDPTGELFFGEGSRLTVL.